These 5 T cell receptor beta chains came from one sample sequenced in a study of cytomegalovirus exposure and HLA in healthy donors. The PCR used 60 Vbeta and 13 Jbeta primers. The table came from immunoSEQ multiplex PCR; TCRdb's copy has only in-frame clones and leaves some out. In the table there are 110,000 or so clones, approximately 80% of which are singletons. Material for sequencing was PBMCs. The receptors originated from a young man in good health and CMV-seronegative.

This clone has only one observation. The chain is built from TRBV9 and TRBJ2-3; 9 bases align to TRBD2. CDR3 size: 16 residues. The V and J ends lost 3 bases and 4 bases, in that order; junction bases with no gene match: 9. Germline V gives CDR1 SGDLS, CDR2 YYNGEE. The CDR3 nucleotides read TGTGCCAGCAGCGGAGTGCTAGCGGGAAGGGCAGATACGCAGTATTTT. Amino acids: CASSGVLAGRADTQYF.

The chain employs TRBV25-1 and TRBJ1-2; TRBD1 matches at 8 bases. The germline CDR1 and CDR2 sequences are MGHDK and SYGVNS. This CDR3 comprises 15 residues. V shed 3 bases and J 8 bases; nucleotides not matched to a gene: 11. CDR3 residues: CASSDPGQASRGYTF. The CDR3 DNA sequence: TGTGCCAGCAGTGATCCGGGACAGGCCTCTCGGGGCTACACCTTC.

CDR3 residues: CASSAGVFTEAFF. CDR3 in DNA: TGTGCCAGCAGCGCAGGGGTTTTCACTGAAGCTTTCTTT. This rearrangement joins TRBV9 to TRBJ1-1; D perhaps matches TRBD1 (6 bases). This CDR3 is 13 amino acids long. V shed 3 bases and J shed 4 bases, with 10 bases lying between them. Germline V gives CDR1 SGDLS, CDR2 YYNGEE.

There are a few counts of this clone. The V call is TRBV5-8, the J call TRBJ2-7; 15 positions match TRBD2. The CDR3 is 15 residues long. Trimming removed 3 bases from V and 5 bases from J; junction bases left unmatched: 3. Germline-derived CDR1 and CDR2 are SGHTS and YDEGEE. The CDR3 region has the DNA TGTGCCAGCAGCTGGGGACTAGCGGGGGGCGACGAGCAGTACTTC. Encoded protein: CASSWGLAGGDEQYF.

This clone was detected only a few times. V gene TRBV29-1 combines with J gene TRBJ2-7; perhaps TRBD1 as D (5 bases). Between the trimmed V and J ends, which lost 1 base and 0 bases, there was a span of 10 bases. The V gene's germline CDR1 is SQVTM and CDR2 ANQGSEA. This CDR3 spans 14 amino acids. The CDR3 reads CSVEGDRNSYEQYF. In DNA form, the CDR3 reads TGCAGCGTTGAAGGCGACAGAAACTCCTACGAGCAGTACTTC.